A selection of T cell receptor beta chains follows, all from one sample in a study of shared clonotypes between healthy human individuals. Data came from immunoSEQ multiplex PCR; TCRdb stores just in-frame clones and leaves some out. Here the sample spans hundreds of thousands of clones, just over 75% being singletons. Sequencing was done on a sample of PBMCs. The receptor set was obtained from a woman aged 40 to 55 in good health. Some clones in this sample may be carry-over from other donors' samples. CDR3s include the opening cysteine and the closing phenylalanine or tryptophan. Each record gives: V gene, clone size, D gene, J gene, CDR3 protein, CDR3 DNA. A D gene is named only where the DNA matches it firmly. A clone size is listed for some rows: how often the clone was seen (once, few, many), or a class if it is expanded.

TRBV5-1	-	TRBD1	TRBJ2-5	CASSLSGTGVETQYF	TGCGCCAGCAGCTTATCCGGGACAGGGGTAGAGACCCAGTACTTC
TRBV27	-	TRBD1	TRBJ2-7	CASSLRGGTYFEQYF	TGTGCCAGCAGTTTAAGAGGGGGCACCTACTTCGAGCAGTACTTC
TRBV5-1	many	-	TRBJ2-1	CASSSQGMGNEQFF	TGCGCCAGCAGCTCCCAGGGGATGGGCAATGAGCAGTTCTTC
TRBV9	-	-	TRBJ2-1	CASSVDLAAYNEQFF	TGTGCCAGCAGCGTAGACCTGGCGGCCTACAATGAGCAGTTCTTC
TRBV27	-	-	TRBJ2-3	CASGAFPGGSTDTQYF	TGTGCCAGCGGTGCTTTTCCAGGCGGTAGCACAGATACGCAGTATTTT
TRBV28	-	TRBD1	TRBJ1-4	CASSPGTGGAELLFF	TGTGCCAGCAGTCCCGGGACAGGGGGCGCGGAGTTGCTGTTTTTT
TRBV5-6	-	-	TRBJ2-7	CASSYRGAIYEQYF	TGTGCCAGCAGCTACCGGGGGGCGATTTACGAGCAGTACTTC
TRBV19	-	TRBD2	TRBJ2-1	CASSVTSGDNEQFF	TGTGCCAGTAGTGTTACTAGCGGTGACAATGAGCAGTTCTTC
TRBV29-1	-	-	TRBJ2-7	CSVERGAGAEQYF	TGCAGCGTCGAAAGGGGGGCAGGGGCCGAGCAGTACTTC
TRBV7-9	-	-	TRBJ2-7	CASSLWGEQYF	TGTGCCAGCAGCCTCTGGGGCGAGCAGTACTTC
TRBV6-5	-	TRBD1	TRBJ1-5	CASSRQGGNQPQHF	TGTGCCAGCAGTCGACAGGGTGGCAATCAGCCCCAGCATTTT
TRBV4-1	-	-	TRBJ2-1	CASSQESGYNEQFF	TGCGCCAGCAGCCAAGAAAGCGGGTACAATGAGCAGTTCTTC
TRBV5-5	few	-	TRBJ2-4	CASSSYGGAKNIQYF	TGTGCCAGCAGCTCATACGGGGGAGCCAAAAACATTCAGTACTTC
TRBV10-3	-	-	TRBJ1-2	CAISDSNYGYTF	TGTGCCATCAGTGATTCTAACTATGGCTACACCTTC
TRBV10-1	many	-	TRBJ2-1	CASSESRQGWDEQFF	TGCGCCAGCAGTGAATCTCGGCAGGGGTGGGATGAGCAGTTCTTC
TRBV29-1	few	TRBD1	TRBJ2-5	CSVGRTGVSQETQYF	TGCAGCGTTGGCCGGACAGGGGTATCCCAAGAGACCCAGTACTTC
TRBV5-4	-	-	TRBJ2-7	CASSLTGLPSEQYF	TGTGCCAGCAGCTTAACAGGGCTTCCAAGCGAGCAGTACTTC
TRBV7-2	many	-	TRBJ2-1	CASSRPQGEQFF	TGTGCCAGCAGCCGACCCCAGGGTGAGCAGTTCTTC
TRBV11-3	-	-	TRBJ2-5	CASSLGRQRLGAETQYF	TGTGCCAGCAGCTTAGGGCGGCAAAGGCTGGGGGCCGAGACCCAGTACTTC
TRBV10-2	-	TRBD1	TRBJ2-7	CASSLDRGPYEQYF	TGCGCCAGCAGCTTAGACAGGGGTCCCTACGAGCAGTACTTC
TRBV14	-	TRBD1	TRBJ2-7	CASSQAGGTGAYEQYF	TGTGCCAGCAGCCAAGCAGGCGGGACAGGGGCCTACGAGCAGTACTTC
TRBV2	few	-	TRBJ2-7	CASSDNYEQYF	TGTGCCAGCAGTGACAACTACGAGCAGTACTTC
TRBV10-2	-	-	TRBJ2-5	CASSAVETQYF	TGCGCCAGCAGTGCTGTGGAGACCCAGTACTTC
TRBV7-9	-	-	TRBJ2-5	CASRGVAETQYF	TGTGCCAGCAGGGGCGTGGCCGAGACCCAGTACTTC
TRBV18	-	TRBD1	TRBJ2-6	CASSRGQGDTRISGANVLTF	TGTGCCAGCTCACGGGGACAGGGCGACACTAGAATCTCTGGGGCCAACGTCCTGACTTTC
TRBV5-1	-	-	TRBJ1-2	CASSSEAGSGYTF	TGCGCCAGCAGCTCTGAAGCTGGGAGCGGCTACACCTTC
TRBV30	-	-	TRBJ2-1	CAWTGFDEQFF	TGTGCCTGGACGGGGTTCGATGAGCAGTTCTTC
TRBV5-8	once	-	TRBJ1-5	CASSLVRLNQPQHF	TGTGCCAGCAGCTTGGTCAGACTCAATCAGCCCCAGCATTTT
TRBV15	-	TRBD2	TRBJ2-5	CATSRERLAQETQYF	TGTGCCACCAGCAGAGAGCGACTAGCCCAAGAGACCCAGTACTTC
TRBV7-8	few	TRBD1	TRBJ1-5	CASSRDRRGNQPQHF	TGTGCCAGCAGCCGGGACAGGAGGGGCAATCAGCCCCAGCATTTT
TRBV29-1	-	-	TRBJ2-5	CSALNVRGTNSQETQYF	TGCAGCGCCTTAAACGTACGGGGGACAAATAGCCAAGAGACCCAGTACTTC
TRBV29-1	-	-	TRBJ1-1	CSVPDGFLNTEAFF	TGCAGCGTACCCGACGGATTTTTGAACACTGAAGCTTTCTTT
TRBV29-1	-	-	TRBJ1-5	CSVRSGESNQPQHF	TGCAGCGTCAGATCCGGGGAATCCAATCAACCCCAGCATTTT
TRBV29-1	once	-	TRBJ2-3	CSVERGLTSTDTQYF	TGCAGCGTTGAGAGGGGCCTGACTAGCACAGATACGCAGTATTTT
TRBV5-1	-	-	TRBJ2-7	CASSLTTASYEQYF	TGCGCCAGCAGCTTGACGACAGCCTCCTACGAGCAGTACTTC
TRBV6-1	-	-	TRBJ2-7	CASSIGGRYEQYF	TGTGCCAGCAGTATCGGGGGGCGATACGAGCAGTACTTC
TRBV4-1	-	TRBD1	TRBJ2-3	CASSQDYGVYRQGARNTQYF	TGCGCCAGCAGCCAAGATTACGGGGTGTATCGACAGGGGGCGCGTAATACGCAGTATTTT
TRBV28	-	-	TRBJ2-2	CASSWAVTGELFF	TGTGCCAGCAGTTGGGCGGTCACCGGGGAGCTGTTTTTT
TRBV27	once	TRBD1	TRBJ1-4	CASSRQGEEKLFF	TGTGCCAGCAGCAGACAGGGTGAGGAAAAACTGTTTTTT
TRBV30	-	TRBD2	TRBJ2-3	CAWGKLAGSTDTQYF	TGTGCCTGGGGAAAACTAGCGGGAAGCACAGATACGCAGTATTTT
TRBV2	-	-	TRBJ2-3	CASSPRDTQYF	TGTGCCAGCAGCCCCCGGGATACGCAGTATTTT